The sequence of this T cell receptor (beta chain) was determined in a study of blood T cell repertoires in COVID-19. The overall study: Both acute and convalescent COVID-19 samples were obtained from the United States, Italy and Spain. Sources were T cells, B-cell-depleted T cells, or PBMCs; the material itself was cDNA or gDNA.

In the authors' methods: Estimates of nucleated cell counts were drawn from the amplification of reference gene primers. TCRdb's copy holds only in-frame clones and misses some; the assay was immunoSEQ multiplex PCR. V, J and clone size are taken as reported in that table, and D and trimming were inferred from the DNA itself. The sample shows some 16,000 clones, 70% to 90% of them seen only once. The CDR3 contains 13 residues. In germline, CDR1 is GTSNPN, CDR2 SVGIG (reference sequence). The V and J ends lost 5 bases and 10 bases respectively, with 18 bases between them. This sequence was found in a human donor in a cohort sampled during active COVID-19. The chain joins TRBV30 to TRBJ2-1, with D perhaps TRBD1 (6 bases). Input material: peripheral blood. In nucleotides, the CDR3 is TGTGCCTGGTCACAGGGTTATAATCGAGAGCAGTTCTTC. This translates into CAWSQGYNREQFF.